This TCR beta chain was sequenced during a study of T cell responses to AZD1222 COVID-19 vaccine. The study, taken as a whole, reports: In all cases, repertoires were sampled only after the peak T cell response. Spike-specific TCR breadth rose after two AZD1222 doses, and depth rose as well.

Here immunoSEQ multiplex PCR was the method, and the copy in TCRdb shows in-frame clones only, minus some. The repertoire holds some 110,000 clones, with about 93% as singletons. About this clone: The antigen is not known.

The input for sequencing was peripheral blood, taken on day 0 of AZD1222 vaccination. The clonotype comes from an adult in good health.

In nucleotides, the CDR3 is TGTGCCAGCAGTCCCAGGACAGGTTGGGTGTATAGCAATCAGCCCCAGCATTTT. It is translated as CASSPRTGWVYSNQPQHF. V usage is TRBV27 and J usage is TRBJ1-5, with 7 bases that match TRBD1. V gave up 5 bases and J gave up 0 bases; unmatched junction bases: 13. Germline V gives CDR1 MNHEY, CDR2 SMNVEV (reference sequence). This CDR3 is 18 amino acids long.